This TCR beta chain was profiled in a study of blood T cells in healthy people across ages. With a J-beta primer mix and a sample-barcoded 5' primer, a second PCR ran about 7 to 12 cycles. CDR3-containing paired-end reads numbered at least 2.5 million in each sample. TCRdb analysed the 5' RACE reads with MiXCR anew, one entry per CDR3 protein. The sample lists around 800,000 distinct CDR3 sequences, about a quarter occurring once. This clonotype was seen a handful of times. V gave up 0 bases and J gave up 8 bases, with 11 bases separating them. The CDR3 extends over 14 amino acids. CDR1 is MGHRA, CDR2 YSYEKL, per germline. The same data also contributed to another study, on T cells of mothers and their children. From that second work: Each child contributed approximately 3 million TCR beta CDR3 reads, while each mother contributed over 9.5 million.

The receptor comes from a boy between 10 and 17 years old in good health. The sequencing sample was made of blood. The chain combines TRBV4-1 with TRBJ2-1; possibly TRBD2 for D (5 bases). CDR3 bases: TGCGCCAGCAGCCAAGAATTCAAGGAGGATGAGCAGTTCTTC. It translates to CASSQEFKEDEQFF.